The T cell receptor beta chain described here comes from a study of cytomegalovirus exposure and HLA in healthy donors. Trimming removed 2 bases at V and 1 base at J, with 11 bases between. CDR3 size: 16 residues. CDR1 and CDR2 (germline): MNHNS, SASEGT. Generated by immunoSEQ multiplex PCR, the TCRdb table keeps only in-frame clones and is missing some. The table shows some 130,000 clones, with around 89% occurring only once. This TCR was sampled from a woman aged 18-29 years in good health and CMV-seropositive. The chain combines TRBV6-1 with TRBJ2-2; possibly TRBD2 for D (5 bases). The sequenced material came from PBMCs. The CDR3 spells CASSELGLRNTGELFF. CDR3 coding DNA: TGTGCCAGCAGTGAACTAGGACTCCGGAACACCGGGGAGCTGTTTTTT.